Listed below are T cell receptor beta chains from one sample, sequenced in a study of beta chain features in type 1 diabetes. The protocol was immunoSEQ multiplex PCR, while the TCRdb copy is restricted to in-frame clones and leaves out a portion. The repertoire includes around 160,000 clones, roughly 53% of them detected once, and 0.35% to 0.5% sits in the top ten. The sequenced material came from Tregs from blood. Receptor source: a man aged 18 to 35 in good health. The CDR3 runs from the conserved cysteine through the conserved F or W. A D gene is named only where the DNA matches it firmly. Expanded clones are given a class, and other clones once, few, many or no size at all.

j_gene: TRBJ1-1; abundance: few; v_gene: TRBV5-4; d_gene: -; CDR3nt: TGTGCCAGCAGCTTGGGGGTGGGGGCTGGGAACACTGAAGCTTTCTTT; CDR3aa: CASSLGVGAGNTEAFF
j_gene: TRBJ1-5; abundance: -; v_gene: TRBV19; d_gene: TRBD1; CDR3nt: TGTGCCAGTAGGGGAATTTGGACAGGGGGGGGCAATCAGCCCCAGCATTTT; CDR3aa: CASRGIWTGGGNQPQHF
j_gene: TRBJ1-2; abundance: once; v_gene: TRBV7-2; d_gene: TRBD1; CDR3nt: TGTGCCAGCAGCTTTCAGGGGGCGCTTTCTGGCTACACCTTC; CDR3aa: CASSFQGALSGYTF
j_gene: TRBJ2-1; abundance: -; v_gene: TRBV5-1; d_gene: -; CDR3nt: TGCGCCAGCAGCTACGATGGCGGTGAGCAGTTCTTC; CDR3aa: CASSYDGGEQFF
j_gene: TRBJ1-2; abundance: -; v_gene: TRBV5-1; d_gene: TRBD1; CDR3nt: TGCGCCAGCAGCTTGGAGGGACAGGCGACCTCGGGCTACACCTTC; CDR3aa: CASSLEGQATSGYTF
j_gene: TRBJ2-3; abundance: once; v_gene: TRBV7-2; d_gene: TRBD2; CDR3nt: TGTGCCAGCAGCTCCTTAGCGGGGGGCGACACAGATACGCAGTATTTT; CDR3aa: CASSSLAGGDTDTQYF
j_gene: TRBJ2-5; abundance: few; v_gene: TRBV7-3; d_gene: -; CDR3nt: TGTGCCAGCAGCTTAATAGCCGGGGAACAAGAGACCCAGTACTTC; CDR3aa: CASSLIAGEQETQYF
j_gene: TRBJ1-2; abundance: -; v_gene: TRBV18; d_gene: TRBD1; CDR3nt: TGTGCCAGCTCACCAATGACAGGGGTTCTTAGCTATGGCTACACCTTC; CDR3aa: CASSPMTGVLSYGYTF
j_gene: TRBJ2-3; abundance: -; v_gene: TRBV28; d_gene: TRBD2; CDR3nt: TGTGCCAGCGAACTAGCGGGAGAGATCACAGATACGCAGTATTTT; CDR3aa: CASELAGEITDTQYF
j_gene: TRBJ2-5; abundance: -; v_gene: TRBV7-9; d_gene: -; CDR3nt: TGTGCCAGCAGCTTCCTCCTAGGGGCCCAGTACTTC; CDR3aa: CASSFLLGAQYF
j_gene: TRBJ2-2; abundance: -; v_gene: TRBV7-9; d_gene: -; CDR3nt: TGTGCCAGCAGCTTGACAGAGGCTCGGACCGGGGAGCTGTTTTTT; CDR3aa: CASSLTEARTGELFF
j_gene: TRBJ2-5; abundance: -; v_gene: TRBV2; d_gene: TRBD1; CDR3nt: TGTGCCAGCAGTGAACACAGGGGTCTGGAGGAGCAGTACTTC; CDR3aa: CASSEHRGLEEQYF
j_gene: TRBJ1-3; abundance: once; v_gene: TRBV4-3; d_gene: TRBD1; CDR3nt: TGCGCCAGCAGCCATTCAACAGGGGGCGTTGACACCATATATTTT; CDR3aa: CASSHSTGGVDTIYF
j_gene: TRBJ1-5; abundance: -; v_gene: TRBV28; d_gene: -; CDR3nt: TGTGCCAGCAGATACGCCCTCAGGGGACAGCCCCAGCATTTT; CDR3aa: CASRYALRGQPQHF
j_gene: TRBJ1-1; abundance: -; v_gene: TRBV5-1; d_gene: -; CDR3nt: TGCGCCAGCAGCCGTACCGGAGGGCGTGGAACTGAAGCTTTCTTT; CDR3aa: CASSRTGGRGTEAFF
j_gene: TRBJ2-6; abundance: -; v_gene: TRBV4-1; d_gene: -; CDR3nt: TGCGCCAGCAGCCCCCGGGGCTCTGGGGCCAACGTCCTGACTTTC; CDR3aa: CASSPRGSGANVLTF
j_gene: TRBJ2-1; abundance: -; v_gene: TRBV30; d_gene: -; CDR3nt: TGTGCCTGGGGCCAGGGTATCCATGAGCAGTTCTTC; CDR3aa: CAWGQGIHEQFF
j_gene: TRBJ2-7; abundance: few; v_gene: TRBV28; d_gene: -; CDR3nt: TGTGCCAGCAGTTTATTAGGAGCCTACGAGCAGTACTTC; CDR3aa: CASSLLGAYEQYF
j_gene: TRBJ2-1; abundance: -; v_gene: TRBV14; d_gene: -; CDR3nt: TGTGCCAGCAGCCTATGGGGGCGGGGGAATATGGATGAGCAGTTCTTC; CDR3aa: CASSLWGRGNMDEQFF
j_gene: TRBJ1-1; abundance: few; v_gene: TRBV28; d_gene: TRBD1; CDR3nt: TGTGCCAGCAGTTTATCCCAGGGGGGAGCTTTCTTT; CDR3aa: CASSLSQGGAFF
j_gene: TRBJ2-5; abundance: few; v_gene: TRBV23-1; d_gene: TRBD1; CDR3nt: TGCGCCAGCAGTCAACATAATGACAGGGGCCAAGAGACCCAGTACTTC; CDR3aa: CASSQHNDRGQETQYF
j_gene: TRBJ1-5; abundance: few; v_gene: TRBV4-2; d_gene: -; CDR3nt: TGTGCCAGCAGCCAAGATGGGAGGGGCAATCAGCCCCAGCATTTT; CDR3aa: CASSQDGRGNQPQHF
j_gene: TRBJ1-1; abundance: few; v_gene: TRBV10-3; d_gene: -; CDR3nt: TGTGCCATCAGGGCCCAGGGAAAAGGTGAAGCTTTCTTT; CDR3aa: CAIRAQGKGEAFF
j_gene: TRBJ2-7; abundance: few; v_gene: TRBV6-1; d_gene: TRBD2; CDR3nt: TGTGCCAGCAAGTTGGGGCTAGCGGGAGTAAGGTCGCAGTACTTC; CDR3aa: CASKLGLAGVRSQYF
j_gene: TRBJ2-3; abundance: -; v_gene: TRBV4-1; d_gene: TRBD2; CDR3nt: TGCGCCAGCAGCCAAGACCCTAGCGGGCCGAGCACAGATACGCAGTATTTT; CDR3aa: CASSQDPSGPSTDTQYF
j_gene: TRBJ2-7; abundance: few; v_gene: TRBV6-5; d_gene: -; CDR3nt: TGTGCCAGCAGCTCTAACAGAGGGAAGCAGTACTTC; CDR3aa: CASSSNRGKQYF
j_gene: TRBJ2-2; abundance: few; v_gene: TRBV6-5; d_gene: -; CDR3nt: TGTGCCAGCAGGCCGGGACACAGGACCGGGGAGCTGTTTTTT; CDR3aa: CASRPGHRTGELFF
j_gene: TRBJ1-6; abundance: -; v_gene: TRBV5-1; d_gene: -; CDR3nt: TGCGCCAGCAGCGCAGGATGGGGGCTGAATTCACCCCTCCACTTT; CDR3aa: CASSAGWGLNSPLHF
j_gene: TRBJ1-5; abundance: -; v_gene: TRBV6-5; d_gene: TRBD1; CDR3nt: TGTGCCAGCAGCTACAGGGGGGGTCAGCCCCAGCATTTT; CDR3aa: CASSYRGGQPQHF
j_gene: TRBJ2-7; abundance: -; v_gene: TRBV30; d_gene: -; CDR3nt: TGTGCCTGGAGTGCCTCCTGGGGCCCCTACGAGCAGTACTTC; CDR3aa: CAWSASWGPYEQYF
j_gene: TRBJ2-2; abundance: -; v_gene: TRBV7-2; d_gene: TRBD1; CDR3nt: TGTGCCAGCAGCCTGACAGGGGGGAACACCGGGGAGCTGTTTTTT; CDR3aa: CASSLTGGNTGELFF
j_gene: TRBJ1-5; abundance: -; v_gene: TRBV9; d_gene: -; CDR3nt: TGTGCCAGCAGCGTTGGGGACTATCAGCCCCAGCATTTT; CDR3aa: CASSVGDYQPQHF
j_gene: TRBJ1-6; abundance: -; v_gene: TRBV9; d_gene: TRBD1; CDR3nt: TGTGCCAGCAGCGCCCGGGACAGAGGCAATTCACCCCTCCACTTT; CDR3aa: CASSARDRGNSPLHF
j_gene: TRBJ2-5; abundance: few; v_gene: TRBV18; d_gene: TRBD2; CDR3nt: TGTGCCAGCTCACCAGTCAGCGGGGGGTCGGAGACCCAGTACTTC; CDR3aa: CASSPVSGGSETQYF
j_gene: TRBJ2-7; abundance: few; v_gene: TRBV7-3; d_gene: TRBD1; CDR3nt: TGTGCCAGCAGCTTAGACGGGCAGGGGGCCGACGAGCAGTACTTC; CDR3aa: CASSLDGQGADEQYF
j_gene: TRBJ1-1; abundance: -; v_gene: TRBV30; d_gene: -; CDR3nt: TGTGCCTGGAGTGTTCGAACAGGGATCCCGTTGAACACTGAAGCTTTCTTT; CDR3aa: CAWSVRTGIPLNTEAFF
j_gene: TRBJ2-7; abundance: -; v_gene: TRBV6-6; d_gene: -; CDR3nt: TGTGCCAGCACCGTGACTCTCTTTGGGTACGAGCAGTACTTC; CDR3aa: CASTVTLFGYEQYF